This T cell receptor beta chain came from a study of regulatory T cells in long-lasting Graves disease. The time point is: newly diagnosed GD, antithyroid drugs for less than 3 months. PBMCs were the source of the RNA used for TCR sequencing. This clonotype was picked up many times. The CDR3 is 12 amino acids. V dropped 4 bases and J dropped 5; count of bases not matched to a gene: 1. Germline CDR1 is KGHSH and CDR2 is LQKENI. Sequencing libraries for TCR beta were prepared with iRepertoire HTBI primers and Arm-PCR of CDR3 regions. Using its own MiXCR run on the multiplex PCR reads, TCRdb lists one record per CDR3 protein. The sample holds about 240,000 distinct CDR3 sequences, just over 20% seen once.

The specimen was peripheral blood mononuclear cells (PBMCs), collected at new diagnosis, from a patient treated with antithyroid drugs. V is TRBV18 and J is TRBJ1-1; 7 bases match TRBD1. This receptor was obtained from a female donor with Graves disease. The CDR3 bases are TGTGCCAGCTCACAGACAGGGACTGAAGCTTTCTTT. The encoded protein is CASSQTGTEAFF. Complete variable domain (other parts from reference TRBV18 and TRBJ1-1): NAGVMQNPRHLVRRRGQEARLRCSPMKGHSHVYWYRQLPEEGLKFMVYLQKENIIDESGMPKERFSAEFPKEGPSILRIQQVVRGDSAAYFCASSQTGTEAFFGQGTRLTVV.